This T cell receptor (beta chain) was recovered during a study of T-cell reconstitution after alpha-beta-depleted transplantation in children. Findings of the study overall: One year post-transplant, T-cell counts and diversity were largely derived from T cells produced anew. Reports say that about two months after transplant, the alpha-beta T cells came out of several hundred graft clones that had expanded.

The CDR3 runs 16 residues. The germline V gene encodes CDR1 WSHSY and CDR2 SAAADI. V dropped 3 bases and J dropped 6; count of bases not matched to a gene: 12. This clonotype occurred a few times. Its target is not known. Preparation of the TCRbeta library used unique molecular identifiers. In TCRdb, the PCR reads were re-called with MiXCR into one record per CDR3 protein. Of some 830,000 distinct CDR3 sequences listed, less than 20% are singletons. This receptor was obtained from a male patient between 10 and 17 years old who had a stem cell transplant for acute lymphoblastic leukemia, so the T cells may come from the graft donor. The J gene is TRBJ2-7, the V gene TRBV10-2; 9 bases match TRBD1. This material consisted of PBMCs, mostly from graft donor cells, taken 360 days after TCRalphabeta/CD19-depleted stem cell transplant. The CDR3 loop reads CASSDTPGTGRSEQYF. CDR3 nucleotide sequence: TGCGCCAGCAGTGACACCCCCGGGACAGGGAGAAGCGAGCAGTACTTC.